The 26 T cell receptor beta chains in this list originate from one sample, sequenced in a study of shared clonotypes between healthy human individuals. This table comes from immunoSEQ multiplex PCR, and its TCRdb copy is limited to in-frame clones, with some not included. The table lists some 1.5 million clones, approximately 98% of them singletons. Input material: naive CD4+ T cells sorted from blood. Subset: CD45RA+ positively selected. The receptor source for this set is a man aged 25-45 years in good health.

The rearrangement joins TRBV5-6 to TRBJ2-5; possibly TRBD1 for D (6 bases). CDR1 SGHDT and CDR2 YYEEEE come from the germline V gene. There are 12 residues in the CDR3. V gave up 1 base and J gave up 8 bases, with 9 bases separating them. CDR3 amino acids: CASSLNRATQYF. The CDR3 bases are TGTGCCAGCAGCTTGAACAGGGCCACCCAGTACTTC.

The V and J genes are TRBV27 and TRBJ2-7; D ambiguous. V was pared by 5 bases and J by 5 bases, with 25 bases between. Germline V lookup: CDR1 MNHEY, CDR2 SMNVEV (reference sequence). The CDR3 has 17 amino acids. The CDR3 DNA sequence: TGTGCCAGCAGTCTACTTAGCTTAGGAACCTCGGCCCACGAGCAGTACTTC. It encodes CASSLLSLGTSAHEQYF.

The CDR3 sequence is CASSSLGFQETQYF. As DNA, the CDR3 is TGTGCCAGCAGCTCACTGGGTTTTCAAGAGACCCAGTACTTC. The J gene is TRBJ2-5, the V gene TRBV11-2; D remains ambiguous. V was cut by 4 bases and J by 2 bases, with 11 bases left in between. This CDR3 is built from 14 residues. Germline V gene sequence: CDR1 SGHAT, CDR2 FQNNGV.

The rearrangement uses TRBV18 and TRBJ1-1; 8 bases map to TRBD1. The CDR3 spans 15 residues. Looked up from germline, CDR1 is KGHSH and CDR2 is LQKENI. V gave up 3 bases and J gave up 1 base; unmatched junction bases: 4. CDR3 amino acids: CASSPSGQENTEAFF. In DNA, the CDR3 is TGTGCCAGCTCACCCTCGGGACAGGAGAACACTGAAGCTTTCTTT.

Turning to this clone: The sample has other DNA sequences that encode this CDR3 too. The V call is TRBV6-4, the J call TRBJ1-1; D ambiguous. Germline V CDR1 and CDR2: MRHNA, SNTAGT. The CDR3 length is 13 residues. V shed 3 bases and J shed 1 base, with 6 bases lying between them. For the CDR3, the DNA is TGTGCCAGCAGTGAGGAGACGAACACTGAAGCTTTCTTT. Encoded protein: CASSEETNTEAFF.

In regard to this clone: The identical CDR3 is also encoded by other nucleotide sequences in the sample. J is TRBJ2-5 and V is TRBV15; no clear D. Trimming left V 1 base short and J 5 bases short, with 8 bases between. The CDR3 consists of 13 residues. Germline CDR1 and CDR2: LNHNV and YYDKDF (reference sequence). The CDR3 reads CATSRGGGETQYF. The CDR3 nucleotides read TGTGCCACCAGCAGAGGGGGTGGGGAGACCCAGTACTTC.

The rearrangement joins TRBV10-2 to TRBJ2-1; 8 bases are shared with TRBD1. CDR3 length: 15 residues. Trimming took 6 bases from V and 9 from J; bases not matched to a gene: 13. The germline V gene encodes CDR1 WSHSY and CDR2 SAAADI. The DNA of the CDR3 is TGCGCCAGCAGACTCCCGGGACAGGTTTGGAGTGAGCAGTTCTTC. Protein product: CASRLPGQVWSEQFF.

Here the CDR3 reads CATSRDGGKQYF. As DNA, the CDR3 is TGTGCCACCAGCAGAGATGGAGGGAAGCAGTACTTC. The chain has TRBV15 and TRBJ2-7; D may be TRBD2 (6 bases). The CDR3 length is 12 residues. CDR1 and CDR2 from the germline V gene are LNHNV and YYDKDF (reference sequence). The germline V and J ends were trimmed by 0 bases and 8 bases, with 8 bases remaining between them. Combining the CDR3 with reference TRBV15 and TRBJ2-7 gives the whole variable domain DAMVIQNPRYQVTQFGKPVTLSCSQTLNHNVMYWYQQKSSQAPKLLFHYYDKDFNNEADTPDNFQSRRPNTSFCFLDIRSPGLGDTAMYLCATSRDGGKQYFGPGTRLTVT.

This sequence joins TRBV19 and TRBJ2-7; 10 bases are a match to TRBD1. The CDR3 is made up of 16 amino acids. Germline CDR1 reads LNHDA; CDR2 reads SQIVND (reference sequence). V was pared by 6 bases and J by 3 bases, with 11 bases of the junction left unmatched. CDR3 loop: CASRRLSGQGNYEQYF. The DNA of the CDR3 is TGTGCCAGTAGACGGCTCTCGGGACAGGGGAACTACGAGCAGTACTTC.

CDR3 sequence: CASVHRALGSGNTIYF. The CDR3 nucleotides read TGTGCCAGCGTACACAGGGCGCTGGGCTCTGGAAACACCATATATTTT. The V gene is TRBV7-6, the J gene TRBJ1-3; the D gene is possibly TRBD1 (6 bases). V gave up 8 bases and J gave up 0 bases, with 17 bases separating them. CDR1 and CDR2 (germline): SGHVS, FNYEAQ. The CDR3 has 16 residues.

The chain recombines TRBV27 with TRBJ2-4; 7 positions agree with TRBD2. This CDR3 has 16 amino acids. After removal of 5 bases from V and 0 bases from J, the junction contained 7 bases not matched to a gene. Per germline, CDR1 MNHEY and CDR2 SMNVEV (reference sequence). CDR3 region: CASSKLARVAKNIQYF. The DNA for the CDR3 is TGTGCCAGCAGTAAACTAGCGAGAGTAGCCAAAAACATTCAGTACTTC.

For the CDR3, the DNA is TGTGCCAGCTCACCAAGGCGCGGGCCTAGCGGGTGGGGAAGATCCTACAATGAGCAGTTCTTC. Translated, it gives CASSPRRGPSGWGRSYNEQFF. V is TRBV18 and J is TRBJ2-1, with 8 nucleotides matching TRBD2. J lost 1 base, V lost 2 bases, and 19 bases had no gene match. This CDR3 contains 21 residues. Per germline, CDR1 KGHSH and CDR2 LQKENI.

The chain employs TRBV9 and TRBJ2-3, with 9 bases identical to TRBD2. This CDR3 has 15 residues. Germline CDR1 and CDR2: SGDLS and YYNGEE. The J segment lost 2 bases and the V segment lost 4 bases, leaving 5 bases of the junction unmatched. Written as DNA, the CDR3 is TGTGCCAGCAGCCCCAGCGGGAGGCCCACAGATACGCAGTATTTT. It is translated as CASSPSGRPTDTQYF.

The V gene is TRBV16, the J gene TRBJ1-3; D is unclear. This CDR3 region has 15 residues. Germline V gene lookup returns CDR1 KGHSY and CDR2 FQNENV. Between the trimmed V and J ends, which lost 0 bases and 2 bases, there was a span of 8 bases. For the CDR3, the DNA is TGTGCCAGCAGCCAATCTACGGCCGCTGGAAACACCATATATTTT. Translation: CASSQSTAAGNTIYF. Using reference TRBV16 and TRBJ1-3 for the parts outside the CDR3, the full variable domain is GEEVAQTPKHLVRGEGQKAKLYCAPIKGHSYVFWYQQVLKNEFKFLISFQNENVFDETGMPKERFSAKCLPNSPCSLEIQATKLEDSAVYFCASSQSTAAGNTIYFGEGSWLTVV.

CDR3 residues: CASSLSVSLAAYEQYF. The CDR3 bases are TGTGCCAGCAGTTTATCGGTGTCCCTAGCGGCCTACGAGCAGTACTTC. This chain uses TRBV27 with TRBJ2-7, with TRBD2 identical over 7 bases. From germline, CDR1 is MNHEY and CDR2 SMNVEV (reference sequence). J was trimmed by 2 bases and V by 0 bases; bases with no gene match: 7. The CDR3 is made up of 16 amino acids.

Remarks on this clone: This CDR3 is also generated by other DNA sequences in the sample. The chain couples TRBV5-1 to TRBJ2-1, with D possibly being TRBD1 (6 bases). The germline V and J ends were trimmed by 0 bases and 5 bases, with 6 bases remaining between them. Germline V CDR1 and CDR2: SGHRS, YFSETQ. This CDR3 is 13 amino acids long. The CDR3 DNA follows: TGCGCCAGCAGCTTGGGGGACAACAATGAGCAGTTCTTC. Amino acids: CASSLGDNNEQFF.

The CDR3 here is CASSLIGSSQPQHF. CDR3 DNA: TGTGCCAGTAGTTTAATAGGGTCTAGTCAGCCCCAGCATTTT. The V call is TRBV19, the J call TRBJ1-5, with no clear D. Trimming pared 5 bases from V and 6 bases from J, leaving 14 bases between. This CDR3 region has 14 residues. The germline V gene encodes CDR1 LNHDA and CDR2 SQIVND (reference sequence). The complete variable domain, with remaining parts taken from reference TRBV19 and TRBJ1-5, reads DGGITQSPKYLFRKEGQNVTLSCEQNLNHDAMYWYRQDPGQGLRLIYYSQIVNDFQKGDIAEGYSVSREKKESFPLTVTSAQKNPTAFYLCASSLIGSSQPQHFGDGTRLSIL.

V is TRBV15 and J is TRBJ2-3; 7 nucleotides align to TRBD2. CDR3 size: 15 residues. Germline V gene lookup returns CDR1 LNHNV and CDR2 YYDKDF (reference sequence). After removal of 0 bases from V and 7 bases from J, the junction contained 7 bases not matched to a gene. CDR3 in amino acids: CATSRDSGGENTQYF. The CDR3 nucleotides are TGTGCCACCAGCAGAGACTCGGGAGGTGAGAATACGCAGTATTTT. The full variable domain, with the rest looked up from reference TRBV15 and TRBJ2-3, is DAMVIQNPRYQVTQFGKPVTLSCSQTLNHNVMYWYQQKSSQAPKLLFHYYDKDFNNEADTPDNFQSRRPNTSFCFLDIRSPGLGDTAMYLCATSRDSGGENTQYFGPGTRLTVL.

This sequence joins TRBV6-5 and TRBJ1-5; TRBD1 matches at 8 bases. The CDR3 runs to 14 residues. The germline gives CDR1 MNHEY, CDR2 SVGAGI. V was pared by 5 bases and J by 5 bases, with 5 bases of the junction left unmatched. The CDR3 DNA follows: TGTGCCAGCAGTACTTTGACAGGGGATCAGCCCCAGCATTTT. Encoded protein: CASSTLTGDQPQHF.

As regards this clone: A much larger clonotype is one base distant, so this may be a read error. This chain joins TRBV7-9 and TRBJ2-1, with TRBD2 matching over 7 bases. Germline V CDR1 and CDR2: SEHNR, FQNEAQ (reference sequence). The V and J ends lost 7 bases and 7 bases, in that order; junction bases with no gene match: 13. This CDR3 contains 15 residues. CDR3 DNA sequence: TGTGCCAGCAATCCACCGGACGCGGGAGCTAATGAGCAGTTCTTC. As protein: CASNPPDAGANEQFF.

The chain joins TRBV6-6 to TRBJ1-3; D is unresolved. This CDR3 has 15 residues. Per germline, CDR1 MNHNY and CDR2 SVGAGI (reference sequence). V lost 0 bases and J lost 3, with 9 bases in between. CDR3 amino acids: CASSYSEDNGNTIYF. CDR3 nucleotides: TGTGCCAGCAGTTACTCGGAAGATAATGGAAACACCATATATTTT.

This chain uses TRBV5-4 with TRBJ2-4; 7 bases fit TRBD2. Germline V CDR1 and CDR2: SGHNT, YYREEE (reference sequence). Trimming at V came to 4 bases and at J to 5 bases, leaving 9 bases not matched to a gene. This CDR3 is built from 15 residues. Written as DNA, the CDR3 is TGTGCCAGCAGCGAAGGAGGGAGGGGTCAAAACATTCAGTACTTC. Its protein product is CASSEGGRGQNIQYF.

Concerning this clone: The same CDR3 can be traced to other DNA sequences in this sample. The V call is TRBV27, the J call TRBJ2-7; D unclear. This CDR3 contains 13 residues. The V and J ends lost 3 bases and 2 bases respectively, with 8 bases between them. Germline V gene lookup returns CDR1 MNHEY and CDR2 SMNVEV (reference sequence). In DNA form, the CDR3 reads TGTGCCAGCAGTTTCAGAGGAGCCTACGAGCAGTACTTC. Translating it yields CASSFRGAYEQYF.

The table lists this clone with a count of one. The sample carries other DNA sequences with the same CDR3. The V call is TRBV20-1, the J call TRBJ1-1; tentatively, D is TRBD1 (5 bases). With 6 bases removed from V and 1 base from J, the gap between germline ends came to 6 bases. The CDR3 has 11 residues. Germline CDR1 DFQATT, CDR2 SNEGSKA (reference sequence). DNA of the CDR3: TGCAGTGCCAGGGCGAACACTGAAGCTTTCTTT. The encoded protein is CSARANTEAFF.

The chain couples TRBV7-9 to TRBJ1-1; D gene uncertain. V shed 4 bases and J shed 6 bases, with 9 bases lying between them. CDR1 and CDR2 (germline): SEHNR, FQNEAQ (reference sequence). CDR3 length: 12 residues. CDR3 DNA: TGTGCCAGCAGCTCCCGAACCTCTGAAGCTTTCTTT. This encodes CASSSRTSEAFF.

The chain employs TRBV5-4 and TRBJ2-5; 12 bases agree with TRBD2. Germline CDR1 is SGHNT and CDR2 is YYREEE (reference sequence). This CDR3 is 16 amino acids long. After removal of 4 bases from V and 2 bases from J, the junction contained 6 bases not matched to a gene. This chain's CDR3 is CASSPRLAGVQETQYF. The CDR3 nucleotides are TGTGCCAGCAGCCCCCGACTAGCGGGAGTTCAAGAGACCCAGTACTTC.